These 11 T cell receptor beta chains came from one sample sequenced in a study of blood T cell repertoires in COVID-19. TCRdb's copy holds only in-frame clones and misses some; the assay was immunoSEQ multiplex PCR. There are some 250,000 clones in the sample; about 90% occur only once, and roughly 4% lies in the top ten. Sequencing was done on a sample of PBMCs or T cells enriched from blood (not recorded which). These receptors were obtained from a woman aged 25 to 39 with acute COVID-19.

The rearrangement uses TRBV28 and TRBJ1-4; TRBD1 is a possible D gene (5 bases). This CDR3 is 13 amino acids long. Germline V lookup: CDR1 MDHEN, CDR2 SYDVKM. Trimming cost V 2 bases and J 6 bases, with 7 bases left between them. The CDR3 DNA reads as TGTGCCAGCAGTTTAACAGGCGATGAAAAACTGTTTTTT. Translated, it gives CASSLTGDEKLFF.

In this sample, this clone turned up a few times. The chain uses TRBV3-1 (or the pseudogene TRBV3-2) and TRBJ2-2; 14 bases fit TRBD2. The junction had 3 bases not matched to a gene; V was cut back by 4 bases and J by 5 bases. The CDR3 consists of 16 residues. In germline, CDR1 is LGHDT, CDR2 YNNKEL (reference sequence). CDR3 protein: CASSPRLAGGTGELFF. The CDR3 nucleotides are TGTGCCAGCAGCCCGAGACTAGCGGGGGGGACCGGGGAGCTGTTTTTT.

V is TRBV5-1 and J is TRBJ1-6, with TRBD1 as a possible D gene (5 bases). This CDR3 has 17 residues. Trimming removed 5 bases from V and 7 bases from J, with 22 bases in between. Germline assignment: CDR1 SGHRS and CDR2 YFSETQ. The CDR3 bases are TGCGCCAGCAGTGGTCTTGCGGGGACGAGCGGGAATTCACCCCTCCACTTT. Translating it yields CASSGLAGTSGNSPLHF.

With regard to this clone: Other DNA sequences from this sample encode an identical CDR3 as well. The chain couples TRBV10-1 to TRBJ1-1; tentative D call: TRBD1 (5 bases). V dropped 0 bases and J dropped 10 bases, with 12 bases sitting between them. This CDR3 has 13 amino acids. The germline gives CDR1 WNHNN, CDR2 SYGVQD (reference sequence). The CDR3 sequence is CASSESSGFRAFF. The DNA of the CDR3 is TGCGCCAGCAGTGAGTCCTCAGGGTTTCGAGCTTTCTTT.

The chain is built from TRBV19 and TRBJ1-1; 7 positions agree with TRBD1. The CDR3 sequence is 13 residues long. CDR1 and CDR2 (germline): LNHDA, SQIVND (reference sequence). Losses at the gene ends were 5 bases for V and 5 bases for J; bases not matched to a gene: 5. CDR3 sequence (DNA): TGTGCCAGTAGTTTGTACAGGGGAACTGAAGCTTTCTTT. The encoded protein is CASSLYRGTEAFF.

The rearrangement links TRBV6-6 to TRBJ2-7; TRBD2 aligns across 12 bases. The CDR3 is made up of 14 amino acids. V shed 6 bases, J shed 5 bases, and the junction held 5 bases outside the gene matches. In germline, CDR1 is MNHNY, CDR2 SVGAGI (reference sequence). The CDR3 spells CASSLLAGGDEQYF. The CDR3 nucleotides are TGTGCCAGCAGCTTACTAGCGGGGGGAGACGAGCAGTACTTC.

For the CDR3, the DNA is TGCGCCAGCAGCTATGGGACAGATGGAAACACCATATATTTT. It is translated as CASSYGTDGNTIYF. The V and J genes are TRBV5-1 and TRBJ1-3; 7 bases fit TRBD1. CDR3 length: 14 residues. After removal of 3 bases from V and 3 bases from J, the junction contained 3 bases not matched to a gene. Germline CDR1 and CDR2: SGHRS and YFSETQ.

The V gene is TRBV7-2, the J gene TRBJ2-7, with D perhaps TRBD2 (6 bases). Germline CDR1 SGHTA, CDR2 FQGNSA. Trimming stripped 4 bases from V and 1 base from J, with 17 bases between. CDR3 length: 16 amino acids. This CDR3 is CASSSSPGLYSYEQYF. In DNA, the CDR3 is TGTGCCAGCAGCTCTAGCCCGGGACTTTATTCCTACGAGCAGTACTTC.

The V gene is TRBV24-1, the J gene TRBJ1-2; D remains unclear. CDR1 and CDR2 from the germline V gene are KGHDR and SFDVKD. Trimming cost V 7 bases and J 8 bases, with 10 bases left between them. CDR3 length: 11 amino acids. CDR3 nucleotide sequence: TGTGCCACCAGGACTGGTCACGGCTACACCTTC. Its translation: CATRTGHGYTF.

The CDR3 here is CASSSHWAFTEAFF. DNA of the CDR3: TGTGCCAGCAGTTCCCACTGGGCCTTCACTGAAGCTTTCTTT. The rearrangement joins TRBV27 to TRBJ1-1; no clear D. This CDR3 comprises 14 residues. CDR1 and CDR2 (germline): MNHEY, SMNVEV (reference sequence). V was pared by 4 bases and J by 4 bases, with 13 bases between.

The CDR3 here is CASSARDRGSPGANVLTF. In nucleotides, the CDR3 is TGTGCCAGCAGTGCCCGGGACAGGGGGTCCCCTGGGGCCAACGTCCTGACTTTC. The rearrangement links TRBV6-1 to TRBJ2-6, with TRBD1 matching 11 bases. The CDR3 extends over 18 amino acids. From germline, CDR1 is MNHNS and CDR2 SASEGT. The J segment lost 2 bases and the V segment lost 4 bases, leaving 7 bases of the junction unmatched.